Presented here are 10 T cell receptor beta chains from one specimen sequenced in a study of cytomegalovirus exposure and HLA in healthy donors. The PCR contained 60 Vbeta and 13 Jbeta primers. The method was immunoSEQ multiplex PCR; TCRdb's version includes in-frame clones alone and lacks a portion of them. The data show about 170,000 clones, about 80% seen once. Sequenced: PBMCs. The source is a man between 18 and 35 years old in good health and CMV-seronegative.

This clone was detected a few times. This sequence joins TRBV5-5 and TRBJ2-7, with TRBD1 as a possible D gene (7 bases). V was clipped by 3 bases and J by 4 bases, with 17 bases between them. This CDR3 region has 15 residues. Germline values: CDR1 SGHKS, CDR2 YYEKEE (reference sequence). The CDR3 is CASSYLRGVGYEQYF. The CDR3 coding sequence is TGTGCCAGCAGCTATCTCAGGGGGGTCGGTTACGAGCAGTACTTC.

The CDR3 loop reads CASRMGVSTDTQYF. The CDR3 region has the DNA TGTGCCAGCAGAATGGGAGTTAGCACAGATACGCAGTATTTT. This chain links TRBV11-3 with TRBJ2-3; TRBD2 is a possible D gene (5 bases). The V gene's germline CDR1 is SGHNT and CDR2 YENEEA. V was cut by 6 bases and J by 0 bases, with 10 bases left in between. This CDR3 comprises 14 residues.

This chain joins TRBV27 and TRBJ2-3; a possible D gene is TRBD2 (5 bases). Germline V CDR1 and CDR2: MNHEY, SMNVEV (reference sequence). The CDR3 extends over 16 amino acids. Trimming pared 2 bases from V and 0 bases from J, leaving 12 bases between. The CDR3 is CASSLGRSTSTDTQYF. The CDR3 DNA follows: TGTGCCAGCAGTTTAGGGAGAAGCACCAGCACAGATACGCAGTATTTT.

This clone has a single count. This sequence joins TRBV11-3 and TRBJ2-1; 10 positions match TRBD1. J lost 1 base, V lost 5 bases, and 2 bases had no gene match. Germline V gene lookup returns CDR1 SGHNT and CDR2 YENEEA. The CDR3 is 15 residues long. Written as DNA, the CDR3 is TGTGCCAGCAGCCCGGACAGGGGGTCCTACAATGAGCAGTTCTTC. Translation: CASSPDRGSYNEQFF.

The rearrangement uses TRBV15 and TRBJ2-7; tentatively, D is TRBD1 (5 bases). Trimming left V 2 bases short and J 0 bases short, with 8 bases between. Germline loops: CDR1 LNHNV, CDR2 YYDKDF (reference sequence). This CDR3 comprises 14 residues. As DNA, the CDR3 is TGTGCCACCAGCAGATACAGGTTCTCCTACGAGCAGTACTTC. This encodes CATSRYRFSYEQYF.

The V gene is TRBV28, the J gene TRBJ2-1; 16 nucleotides match TRBD2. With 5 bases clipped from V and 0 bases from J, the junction kept 4 bases outside the gene matches. From germline, CDR1 is MDHEN and CDR2 SYDVKM. The CDR3 has 18 amino acids. The CDR3 DNA is TGTGCCAGCAGTCCGGGACTAGCGGGAGGGAGCTCCTACAATGAGCAGTTCTTC. Its translation is CASSPGLAGGSSYNEQFF.

The V gene is TRBV7-8, the J gene TRBJ1-5; 7 positions agree with TRBD1. V was pared by 5 bases and J by 4 bases, with 5 bases of the junction left unmatched. Germline V gene data show CDR1 as SGHVS and CDR2 as FQNEAQ. This CDR3 has 14 residues. The CDR3, as DNA: TGTGCCAGCAGCCGGGACAGACGTAATCAGCCCCAGCATTTT. Protein sequence: CASSRDRRNQPQHF.

This chain joins TRBV19 and TRBJ2-1, with D perhaps matching TRBD1 (8 bases). CDR1 is LNHDA and CDR2 is SQIVND in the germline V gene (reference sequence). V was pared by 6 bases and J by 4 bases, with 16 bases between. This CDR3 is 15 amino acids long. As DNA, the CDR3 is TGTGCCAGTAGGGCAGGGAGGGACAGGTACAATGAGCAGTTCTTC. It translates to CASRAGRDRYNEQFF.

The chain has TRBV7-3 and TRBJ1-6; 7 positions agree with TRBD1. From germline, CDR1 is SGHTA and CDR2 FQGTGA. The CDR3 sequence is 14 residues long. Trimming removed 5 bases from V and 7 bases from J; junction bases left unmatched: 5. The CDR3 coding sequence is TGTGCCAGCAGCCCGACGGGACAGAATTCACCCCTCCACTTT. Translated: CASSPTGQNSPLHF. The full variable domain, completed using reference TRBV7-3 and TRBJ1-6, is GAGVSQTPSNKVTEKGKYVELRCDPISGHTALYWYRQSLGQGPEFLIYFQGTGAADDSGLPNDRFFAVRPEGSVSTLKIQRTERGDSAVYLCASSPTGQNSPLHFGNGTRLTVT.

CDR3 residues: CASSEDRGPTEAFF. The CDR3 DNA reads as TGTGCCAGCAGTGAGGACAGGGGGCCCACTGAAGCTTTCTTT. This chain connects TRBV6-1 to TRBJ1-1, with TRBD1 matching 11 bases. J was trimmed by 4 bases and V by 3 bases; bases with no gene match: 1. Germline V lookup: CDR1 MNHNS, CDR2 SASEGT. CDR3 length equals 14 residues.